Shown below are 13 T cell receptor beta chains from a single sample sequenced in a study of cytomegalovirus exposure and HLA in healthy donors. Primers included in the PCR were 60 Vbeta and 13 Jbeta primers. The data were produced by immunoSEQ multiplex PCR, yet TCRdb's version contains in-frame clones alone and is incomplete. Of roughly 150,000 clones listed, approximately 72% are singletons. Sequencing used PBMCs. Receptors originate from a young man in good health and CMV-seronegative.

This clone was seen a few times. The V call is TRBV6-1, the J call TRBJ2-7; the D gene is possibly TRBD2 (6 bases). The CDR3 is 13 amino acids. The germline V and J ends were trimmed by 10 bases and 1 base, with 14 bases remaining between them. In germline, CDR1 is MNHNS, CDR2 SASEGT. CDR3 DNA sequence: TGTGCCATCTTGCGGGACGCGTCCTACGAGCAGTACTTC. This translates into CAILRDASYEQYF.

The chain carries TRBV4-1 and TRBJ2-1; D gene uncertain. Germline V gives CDR1 MGHRA, CDR2 YSYEKL. The ends were cut back, 0 bases at V and 0 bases at J, with 6 bases in the middle. The CDR3 length is 15 residues. The CDR3 region has the DNA TGCGCCAGCAGCCAAGAATTCTACTCCTACAATGAGCAGTTCTTC. Its protein is CASSQEFYSYNEQFF.

CDR3 sequence: CASSLVSGFREQYF. The CDR3 nucleotides are TGTGCCAGCAGCTTGGTTAGCGGGTTTAGGGAGCAGTACTTC. The V call is TRBV5-4, the J call TRBJ2-7; 7 bases match TRBD2. V lost 0 bases, J lost 7 bases, and 7 bases stayed unmatched. CDR1 and CDR2 (germline): SGHNT, YYREEE (reference sequence). The CDR3 contains 14 residues.

CDR3 in amino acids: CASSFAGGGYEQYF. The CDR3 nucleotides are TGTGCCAGCAGCTTTGCGGGAGGTGGCTACGAGCAGTACTTC. The chain joins TRBV7-2 to TRBJ2-7; 8 positions agree with TRBD2. The CDR3 consists of 14 residues. Per germline, CDR1 SGHTA and CDR2 FQGNSA. Trimming took 3 bases from V and 3 from J; bases not matched to a gene: 4.

The J gene is TRBJ2-5, the V gene TRBV15, with D uncertain. Germline CDR1 LNHNV, CDR2 YYDKDF (reference sequence). V was shortened by 5 bases and J by 8 bases, with 21 bases between the two germline ends. The length of the CDR3 is 15 residues. The CDR3 coding sequence is TGTGCCACCAGCCCGGGTGCAGATTCTGGGTTCACCCAGTACTTC. This codes for CATSPGADSGFTQYF.

J is TRBJ1-5 and V is TRBV6-5, with unresolved D. V lost 5 bases and J 6 bases, leaving 11 bases between the germline ends. Germline CDR1 MNHEY, CDR2 SVGAGI. The CDR3 contains 13 residues. CDR3 protein: CASSTQRGQPQHF. The CDR3 DNA is TGTGCCAGCAGTACCCAGAGAGGTCAGCCCCAGCATTTT.

The chain joins TRBV6-4 to TRBJ2-6; TRBD2 agrees at 8 bases. The CDR3 is made up of 16 amino acids. V trimming: 6 bases; J trimming: 2 bases; junction bases outside the gene matches: 6. Germline lookup yields CDR1 MRHNA and CDR2 SNTAGT. CDR3 residues: CASSQGLATGANVLTF. The DNA of the CDR3 is TGTGCCAGCAGCCAAGGACTAGCCACTGGGGCCAACGTCCTGACTTTC.

The chain uses TRBV28 and TRBJ1-5; D unresolved. Germline V gene sequence: CDR1 MDHEN, CDR2 SYDVKM. CDR3 length: 13 residues. V lost 6 bases, J lost 5 bases, and 11 bases lay in between. As DNA, the CDR3 is TGTGCCAGCAGCGCCGGCGGGCATCAGCCCCAGCATTTT. Protein: CASSAGGHQPQHF.

The gene calls are TRBV5-4 and TRBJ2-3, with 11 nucleotides matching TRBD2. Trimming at V came to 3 bases and at J to 3 bases, leaving 6 bases not matched to a gene. Per the germline V gene, CDR1 is SGHNT and CDR2 is YYREEE (reference sequence). CDR3 size: 16 residues. The CDR3 nucleotides are TGTGCCAGCAGCTGGAGACTAGCGGGGCCGACAGATACGCAGTATTTT. The encoded protein is CASSWRLAGPTDTQYF.

The chain employs TRBV7-9 and TRBJ2-5, with 9 bases identical to TRBD1. The J call may be in error: the DNA end matches TRBJ2-7 better. This CDR3 spans 15 amino acids. Germline values: CDR1 SEHNR, CDR2 FQNEAQ (reference sequence). The CDR3 loop reads CASSSGQGLSYEQYF. DNA for the CDR3: TGTGCCAGCAGCTCGGGACAGGGTCTCTCCTACGAGCAGTACTTC.

The chain joins TRBV7-2 to TRBJ2-7; the D gene is possibly TRBD2 (5 bases). From germline, CDR1 is SGHTA and CDR2 FQGNSA. Between the trimmed V and J ends, which lost 5 bases and 3 bases, there was a span of 8 bases. This CDR3 spans 12 amino acids. The CDR3 reads CASSQRFYEQYF. The CDR3 DNA follows: TGTGCCAGCAGCCAGCGGTTCTACGAGCAGTACTTC.

The rearrangement uses TRBV29-1 and TRBJ2-1; 10 positions match TRBD2. The CDR3 is 17 residues long. The J segment lost 8 bases and the V segment lost 4 bases, leaving 17 bases of the junction unmatched. CDR1 is SQVTM, CDR2 ANQGSEA, per germline. CDR3 nucleotide sequence: TGCAGCGTTGCGCTGTTTAGCGGGAGGTCCCCTAGGGATGAGCAGTTCTTC. It encodes CSVALFSGRSPRDEQFF.

This clone was seen only a few times. The germline gene is not matched at one end of the junction; a read error may be the cause. The chain links TRBV7-9 to TRBJ1-2; D ambiguous. This CDR3 is 11 amino acids long. In germline, CDR1 is SEHNR, CDR2 FQNEAQ (reference sequence). The CDR3 bases are TGTTCCAGCCTCCGGGGAGATCGCTACACCTTC. Protein sequence: CSSLRGDRYTF.